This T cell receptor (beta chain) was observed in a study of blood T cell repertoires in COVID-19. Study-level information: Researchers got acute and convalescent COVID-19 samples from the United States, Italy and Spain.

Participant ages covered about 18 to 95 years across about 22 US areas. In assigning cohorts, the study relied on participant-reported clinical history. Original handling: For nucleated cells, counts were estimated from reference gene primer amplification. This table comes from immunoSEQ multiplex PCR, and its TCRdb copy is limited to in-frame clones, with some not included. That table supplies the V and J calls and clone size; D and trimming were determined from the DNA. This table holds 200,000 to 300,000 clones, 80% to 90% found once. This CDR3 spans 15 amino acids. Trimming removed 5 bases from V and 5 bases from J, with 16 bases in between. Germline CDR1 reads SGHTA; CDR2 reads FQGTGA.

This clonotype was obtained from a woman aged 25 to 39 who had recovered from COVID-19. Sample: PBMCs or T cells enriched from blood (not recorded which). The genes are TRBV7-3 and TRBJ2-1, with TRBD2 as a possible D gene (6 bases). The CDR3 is CASSEPGLNDNEQFF. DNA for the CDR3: TGTGCCAGCAGCGAACCGGGACTGAACGACAATGAGCAGTTCTTC.